This T cell receptor beta chain was recovered during a study of cytomegalovirus exposure and HLA in healthy donors. General study results and limits: Prediction of most subjects' HLA-A and HLA-B alleles by TCR beta sequences was reportedly accurate.

This clone appeared once. Antigen: not known. Primers for the PCR totalled 60 Vbeta and 13 Jbeta. Data came from immunoSEQ multiplex PCR; TCRdb stores just in-frame clones and leaves some out. This sample carries around 67,000 clones, roughly four fifths of them seen once, and the ten largest clones take about 7.4%. V was trimmed by 0 bases and J by 0 bases, leaving 12 bases between them. Germline-derived CDR1 and CDR2 are ENHRY and SYGVKD. The CDR3 covers 17 residues. Sequencing was done on a sample of PBMCs. The chain is built from TRBV10-3 and TRBJ2-4, with D possibly being TRBD1 (7 bases). This receptor was taken from a woman aged 25 to 45 in good health and CMV-seropositive. The DNA for the CDR3 is TGTGCCATCAGTGAGTCCGGGCAGGGGGGAGCCAAAAACATTCAGTACTTC. Translation gives CAISESGQGGAKNIQYF.